This T cell receptor (beta chain) was identified in a study of cytomegalovirus exposure and HLA in healthy donors. Study-level results: Being indistinguishable, some V segments were excluded, TRBV6-2 and TRBV6-3 among them. Analysis was performed later, and it showed HLA-associated TCR beta chains to be more clonally expanded than equally common others.

The table lists this clone with a count of one. Its target is unknown. The CDR3 consists of 15 residues. Germline V CDR1 and CDR2: MNHEY, SMNVEV (reference sequence). V was shortened by 4 bases and J by 7 bases, with 17 bases between the two germline ends. Unrecorded immune exposure was likely among donors, who were nominally healthy when sampled. PCR employed 60 Vbeta and 13 Jbeta primers. Repertoires were generated with immunoSEQ multiplex PCR, while TCRdb's copy carries only in-frame clones and drops some. The sample has about 150,000 clones, 79% seen once. The sample consisted of PBMCs. The rearrangement joins TRBV27 to TRBJ1-5; D may be TRBD1 (6 bases). This TCR came from a man between 45 and 60 years old in good health and CMV-seropositive. This chain's CDR3 is CASSSVQGPRQPQHF. The CDR3 DNA reads as TGTGCCAGCAGTTCCGTACAGGGACCGCGGCAGCCCCAGCATTTT.